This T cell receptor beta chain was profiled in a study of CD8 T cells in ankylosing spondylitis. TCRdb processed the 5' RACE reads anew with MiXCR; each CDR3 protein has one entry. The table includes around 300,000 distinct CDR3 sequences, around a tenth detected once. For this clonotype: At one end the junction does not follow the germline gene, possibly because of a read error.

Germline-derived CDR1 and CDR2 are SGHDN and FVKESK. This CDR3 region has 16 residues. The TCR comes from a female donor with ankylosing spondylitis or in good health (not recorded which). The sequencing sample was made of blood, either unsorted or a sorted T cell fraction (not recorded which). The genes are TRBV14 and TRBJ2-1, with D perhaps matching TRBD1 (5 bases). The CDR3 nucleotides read TGTGCCAGCAGCCAAGACCGACTGACAGCTTACAATGAGCTGTTCTTC. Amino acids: CASSQDRLTAYNELFF.